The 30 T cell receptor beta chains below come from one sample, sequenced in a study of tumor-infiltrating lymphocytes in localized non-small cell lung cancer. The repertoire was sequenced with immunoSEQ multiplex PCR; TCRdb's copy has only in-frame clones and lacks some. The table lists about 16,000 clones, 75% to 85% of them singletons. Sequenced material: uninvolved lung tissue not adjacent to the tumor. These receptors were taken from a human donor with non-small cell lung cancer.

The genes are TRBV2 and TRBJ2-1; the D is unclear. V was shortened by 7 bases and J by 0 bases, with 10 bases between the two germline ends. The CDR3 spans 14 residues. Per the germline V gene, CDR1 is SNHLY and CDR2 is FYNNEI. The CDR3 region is CASTPQSSYNEQFF. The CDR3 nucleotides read TGTGCCAGCACTCCTCAGAGCTCCTACAATGAGCAGTTCTTC.

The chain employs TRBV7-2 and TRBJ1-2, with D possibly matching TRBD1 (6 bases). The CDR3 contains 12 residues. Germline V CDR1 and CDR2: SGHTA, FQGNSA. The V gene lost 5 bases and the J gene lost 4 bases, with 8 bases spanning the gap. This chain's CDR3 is CASSLDSYGYTF. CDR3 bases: TGTGCCAGCAGCCTGGACAGCTATGGCTACACCTTC.

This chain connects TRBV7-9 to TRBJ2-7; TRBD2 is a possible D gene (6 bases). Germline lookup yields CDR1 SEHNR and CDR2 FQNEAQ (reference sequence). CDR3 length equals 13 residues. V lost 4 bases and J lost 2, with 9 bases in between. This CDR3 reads CASSYSGAYEQYF. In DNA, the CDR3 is TGTGCCAGCAGCTACTCGGGGGCCTACGAGCAGTACTTC.

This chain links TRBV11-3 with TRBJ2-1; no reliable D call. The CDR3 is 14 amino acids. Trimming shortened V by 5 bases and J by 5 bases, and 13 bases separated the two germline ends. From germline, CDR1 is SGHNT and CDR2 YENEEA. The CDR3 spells CASSPEAYNNEQFF. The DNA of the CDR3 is TGTGCCAGCAGCCCAGAGGCCTATAACAATGAGCAGTTCTTC.

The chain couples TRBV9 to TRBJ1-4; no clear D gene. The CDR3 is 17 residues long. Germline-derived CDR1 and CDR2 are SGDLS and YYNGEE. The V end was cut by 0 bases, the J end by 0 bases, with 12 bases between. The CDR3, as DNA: TGTGCCAGCAGCGTAGGGATGCCGGGCTCAACTAATGAAAAACTGTTTTTT. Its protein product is CASSVGMPGSTNEKLFF.

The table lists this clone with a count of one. The CDR3 loop is CASSQVLTGAYEQYF. The CDR3 DNA sequence: TGTGCCAGCAGCCAAGTTCTGACAGGAGCCTACGAGCAGTACTTC. The chain uses TRBV14 and TRBJ2-7, with TRBD1 as a possible D gene (6 bases). This CDR3 is built from 15 residues. The V gene's germline CDR1 is SGHDN and CDR2 FVKESK. The ends were cut back, 1 base at V and 2 bases at J, with 12 bases in the middle.

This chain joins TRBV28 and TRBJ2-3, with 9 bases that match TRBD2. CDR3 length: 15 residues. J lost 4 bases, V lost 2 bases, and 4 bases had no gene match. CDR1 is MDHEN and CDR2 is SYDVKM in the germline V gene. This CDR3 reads CASSLGREGPDTQYF. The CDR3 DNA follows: TGTGCCAGCAGTTTAGGGCGGGAGGGACCAGATACGCAGTATTTT. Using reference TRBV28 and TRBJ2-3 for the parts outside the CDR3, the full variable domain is DVKVTQSSRYLVKRTGEKVFLECVQDMDHENMFWYRQDPGLGLRLIYFSYDVKMKEKGDIPEGYSVSREKKERFSLILESASTNQTSMYLCASSLGREGPDTQYFGPGTRLTVL.

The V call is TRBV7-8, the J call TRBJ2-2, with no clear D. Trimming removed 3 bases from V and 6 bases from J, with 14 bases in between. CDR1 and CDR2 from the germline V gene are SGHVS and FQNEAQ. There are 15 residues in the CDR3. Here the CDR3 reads CASSFTRSDSGELFF. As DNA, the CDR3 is TGTGCCAGCAGCTTCACCCGGTCAGATTCCGGGGAGCTGTTTTTT.

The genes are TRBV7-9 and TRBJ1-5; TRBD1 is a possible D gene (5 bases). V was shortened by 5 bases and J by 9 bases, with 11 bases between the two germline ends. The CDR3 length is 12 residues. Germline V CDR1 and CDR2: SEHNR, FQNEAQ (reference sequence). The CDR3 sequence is CASSEGRGPQHF. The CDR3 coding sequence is TGTGCCAGCAGCGAGGGGAGGGGGCCCCAGCATTTT.

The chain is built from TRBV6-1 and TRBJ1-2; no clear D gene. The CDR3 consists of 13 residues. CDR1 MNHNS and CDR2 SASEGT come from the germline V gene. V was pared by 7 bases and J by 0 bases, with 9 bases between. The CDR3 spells CASKPGANYGYTF. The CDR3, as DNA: TGTGCCAGCAAGCCCGGAGCTAACTATGGCTACACCTTC.

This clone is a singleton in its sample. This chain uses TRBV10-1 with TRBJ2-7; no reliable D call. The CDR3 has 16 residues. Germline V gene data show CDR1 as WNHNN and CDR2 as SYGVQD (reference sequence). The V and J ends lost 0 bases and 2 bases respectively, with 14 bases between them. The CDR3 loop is CASSESGQGNPYEQYF. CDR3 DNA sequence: TGCGCCAGCAGTGAGTCCGGGCAAGGGAATCCCTACGAGCAGTACTTC.

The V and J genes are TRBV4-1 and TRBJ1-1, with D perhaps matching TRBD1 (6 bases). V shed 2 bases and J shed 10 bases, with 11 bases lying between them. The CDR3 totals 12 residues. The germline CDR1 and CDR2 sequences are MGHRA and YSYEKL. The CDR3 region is CASSQLGGGAFF. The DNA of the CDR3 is TGCGCCAGCAGCCAATTAGGGGGGGGAGCTTTCTTT.

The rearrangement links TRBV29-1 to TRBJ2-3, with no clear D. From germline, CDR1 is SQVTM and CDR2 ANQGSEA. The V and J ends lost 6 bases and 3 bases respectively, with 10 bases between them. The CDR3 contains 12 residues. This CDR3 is CSVRLQTDTQYF. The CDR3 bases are TGCAGCGTCCGTCTTCAAACAGATACGCAGTATTTT.

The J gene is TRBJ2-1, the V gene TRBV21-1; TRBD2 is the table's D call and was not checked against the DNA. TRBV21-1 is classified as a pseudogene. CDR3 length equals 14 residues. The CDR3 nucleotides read TGTGCCAGCCGAAACGGAGGACTTCTCGATGATCAGTTCTTC. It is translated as CASRNGGLLDDQFF.

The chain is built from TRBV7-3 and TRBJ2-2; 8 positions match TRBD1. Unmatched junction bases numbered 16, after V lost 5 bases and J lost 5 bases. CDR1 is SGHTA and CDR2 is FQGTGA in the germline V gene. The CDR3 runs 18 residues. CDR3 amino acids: CASSLTPPGQGRTGELFF. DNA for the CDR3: TGTGCCAGCAGCCTCACCCCGCCCGGACAGGGTCGGACCGGGGAGCTGTTTTTT.

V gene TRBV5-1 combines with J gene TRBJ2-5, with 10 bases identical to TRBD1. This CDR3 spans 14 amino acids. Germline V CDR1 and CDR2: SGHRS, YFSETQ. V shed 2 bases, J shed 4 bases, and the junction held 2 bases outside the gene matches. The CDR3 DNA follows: TGCGCCAGCAGCTTTGGGACAGGGGCAGAGACCCAGTACTTC. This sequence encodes CASSFGTGAETQYF.

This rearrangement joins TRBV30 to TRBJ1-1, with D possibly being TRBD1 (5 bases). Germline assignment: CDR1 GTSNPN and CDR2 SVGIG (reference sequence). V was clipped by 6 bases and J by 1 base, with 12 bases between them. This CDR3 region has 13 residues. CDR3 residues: CACRYGGNTEAFF. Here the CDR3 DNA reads TGTGCCTGTCGGTATGGGGGGAACACTGAAGCTTTCTTT.

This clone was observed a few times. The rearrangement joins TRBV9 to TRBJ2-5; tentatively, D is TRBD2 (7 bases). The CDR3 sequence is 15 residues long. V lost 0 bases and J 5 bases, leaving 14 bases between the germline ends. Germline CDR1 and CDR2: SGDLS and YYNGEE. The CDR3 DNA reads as TGTGCCAGCAGCGTAGGGGGGCAGGGAGGGGAGACCCAGTACTTC. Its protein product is CASSVGGQGGETQYF. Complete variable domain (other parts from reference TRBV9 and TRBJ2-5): DSGVTQTPKHLITATGQRVTLRCSPRSGDLSVYWYQQSLDQGLQFLIQYYNGEERAKGNILERFSAQQFPDLHSELNLSSLELGDSALYFCASSVGGQGGETQYFGPGTRLLVL.

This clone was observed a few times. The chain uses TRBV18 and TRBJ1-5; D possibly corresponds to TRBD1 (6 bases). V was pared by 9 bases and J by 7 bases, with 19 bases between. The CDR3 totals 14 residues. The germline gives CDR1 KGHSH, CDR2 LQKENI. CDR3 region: CASSGGANGQPQHF. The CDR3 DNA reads TGTGCCAGTTCCGGGGGGGCTAACGGACAGCCCCAGCATTTT.

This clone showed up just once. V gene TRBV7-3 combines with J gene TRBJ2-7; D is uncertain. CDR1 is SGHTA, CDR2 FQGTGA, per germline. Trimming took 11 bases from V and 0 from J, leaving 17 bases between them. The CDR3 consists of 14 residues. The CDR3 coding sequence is TGTGCCTCAGCAGAAGGGTCGGGCTCCTACGAGCAGTACTTC. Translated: CASAEGSGSYEQYF.

The DNA of the CDR3 is TGTGCCAGCAGGGAGTTCTCGGCGGGCTACGAGCAGTACTTC. Its protein product is CASREFSAGYEQYF. The gene calls are TRBV6-1 and TRBJ2-7; tentative D call: TRBD2 (5 bases). Germline CDR1 reads MNHNS; CDR2 reads SASEGT. V was shortened by 6 bases and J by 3 bases, with 15 bases between the two germline ends. The CDR3 has 14 amino acids.

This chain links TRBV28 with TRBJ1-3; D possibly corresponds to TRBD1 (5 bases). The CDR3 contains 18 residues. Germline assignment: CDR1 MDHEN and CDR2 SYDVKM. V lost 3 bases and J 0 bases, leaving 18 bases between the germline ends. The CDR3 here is CASSFSYWLTASGNTIYF. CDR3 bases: TGTGCCAGCAGTTTTAGTTACTGGCTGACAGCCTCTGGAAACACCATATATTTT.

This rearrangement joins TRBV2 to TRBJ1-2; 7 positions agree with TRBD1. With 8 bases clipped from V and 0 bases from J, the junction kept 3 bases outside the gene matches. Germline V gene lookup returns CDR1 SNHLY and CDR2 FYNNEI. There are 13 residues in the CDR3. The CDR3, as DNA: TGTGCCAGCGGGGGGACAGCTAACTATGGCTACACCTTC. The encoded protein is CASGGTANYGYTF.

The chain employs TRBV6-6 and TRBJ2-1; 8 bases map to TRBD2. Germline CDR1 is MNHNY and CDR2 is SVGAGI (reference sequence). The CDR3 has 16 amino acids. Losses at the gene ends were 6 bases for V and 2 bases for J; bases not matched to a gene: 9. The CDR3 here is CASSSGRSVAYNEQFF. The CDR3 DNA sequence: TGTGCCAGCAGCAGCGGGAGAAGTGTGGCCTACAATGAGCAGTTCTTC.

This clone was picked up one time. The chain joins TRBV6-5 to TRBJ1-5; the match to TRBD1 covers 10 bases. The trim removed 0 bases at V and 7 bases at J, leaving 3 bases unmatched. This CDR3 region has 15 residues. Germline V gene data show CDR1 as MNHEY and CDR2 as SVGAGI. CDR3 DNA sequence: TGTGCCAGCAGTTACTCCGGGACAGGGGCCCAGCCCCAGCATTTT. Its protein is CASSYSGTGAQPQHF.

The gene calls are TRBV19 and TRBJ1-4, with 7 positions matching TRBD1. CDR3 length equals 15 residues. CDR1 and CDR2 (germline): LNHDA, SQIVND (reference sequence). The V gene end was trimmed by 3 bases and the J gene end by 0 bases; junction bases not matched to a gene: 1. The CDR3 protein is CASSIGTATNEKLFF. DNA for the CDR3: TGTGCCAGTAGTATTGGGACAGCAACTAATGAAAAACTGTTTTTT. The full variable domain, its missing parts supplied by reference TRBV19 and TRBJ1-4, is DGGITQSPKYLFRKEGQNVTLSCEQNLNHDAMYWYRQDPGQGLRLIYYSQIVNDFQKGDIAEGYSVSREKKESFPLTVTSAQKNPTAFYLCASSIGTATNEKLFFGSGTQLSVL.

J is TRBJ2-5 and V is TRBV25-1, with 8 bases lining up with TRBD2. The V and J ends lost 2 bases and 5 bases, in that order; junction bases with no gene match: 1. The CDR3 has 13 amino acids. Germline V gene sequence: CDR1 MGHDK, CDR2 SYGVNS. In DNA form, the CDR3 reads TGTGCCAGCAGTGAAGCGGGAGGTGAGACCCAGTACTTC. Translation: CASSEAGGETQYF.

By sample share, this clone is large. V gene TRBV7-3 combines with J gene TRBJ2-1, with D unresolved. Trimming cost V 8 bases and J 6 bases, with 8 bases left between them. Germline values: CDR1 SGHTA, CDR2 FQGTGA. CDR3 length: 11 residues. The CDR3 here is CASAEGNEQFF. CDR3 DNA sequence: TGTGCCAGCGCTGAAGGCAATGAGCAGTTCTTC.

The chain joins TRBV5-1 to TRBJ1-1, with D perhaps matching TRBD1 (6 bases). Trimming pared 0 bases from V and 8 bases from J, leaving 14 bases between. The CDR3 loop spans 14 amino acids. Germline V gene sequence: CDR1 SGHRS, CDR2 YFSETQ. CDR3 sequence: CASSLESRGQEAFF. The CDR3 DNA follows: TGCGCCAGCAGCTTGGAATCCCGCGGACAGGAAGCTTTCTTT.

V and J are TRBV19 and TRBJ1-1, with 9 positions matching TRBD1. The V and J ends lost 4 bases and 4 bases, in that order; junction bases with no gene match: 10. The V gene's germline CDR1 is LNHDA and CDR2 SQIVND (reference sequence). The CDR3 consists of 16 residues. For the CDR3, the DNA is TGTGCCAGTAGTAACCGGGACAGGGAATGGAGCACTGAAGCTTTCTTT. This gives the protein CASSNRDREWSTEAFF.